One and the same sample provided the 11 T cell receptor beta chains below, sequenced in a study of beta chain features in type 1 diabetes. Antigen specificity for these receptors is unknown. Expressed TCRB transcripts were sequenced after all isolated RNA was converted to cDNA. The data were produced by immunoSEQ multiplex PCR, yet TCRdb's version contains in-frame clones alone and is incomplete. The sample carries under 150,000 clones, around 9% recorded once. Study results and limitations: People with Type 1 diabetes carried modestly yet significantly shorter TCRB CDR3s in all four CD4+ subsets.

Sequenced input: central memory CD4+ T cells from blood. These receptors all stem from a man in his thirties or forties with type 1 diabetes.

This clone has more than one count but fewer than ten. This chain links TRBV5-1 with TRBJ2-6; D is uncertain. Germline V gene data show CDR1 as SGHRS and CDR2 as YFSETQ. This CDR3 has 14 residues. Trimming removed 1 base at V and 2 bases at J, with 4 bases between. The CDR3 DNA sequence: TGCGCCAGCAGCTTGCTAGCTGGGGCCAACGTCCTGACTTTC. Protein: CASSLLAGANVLTF.

The chain employs TRBV7-2 and TRBJ1-5; 10 bases are shared with TRBD1. CDR1 is SGHTA and CDR2 is FQGNSA in the germline V gene. The CDR3 runs to 15 residues. Unmatched junction bases numbered 9, after V lost 5 bases and J lost 8 bases. CDR3 sequence reads: CASSPGTGDYKPQHF. The DNA for the CDR3 is TGTGCCAGCAGCCCAGGGACAGGGGACTATAAGCCCCAGCATTTT.

This clone was observed a handful of times. The rearrangement uses TRBV27 and TRBJ2-7; the match to TRBD1 covers 8 bases. The CDR3 is 16 amino acids. Per germline, CDR1 MNHEY and CDR2 SMNVEV (reference sequence). V dropped 5 bases and J dropped 4; count of bases not matched to a gene: 13. CDR3 in DNA: TGTGCCAGCAGTCGAAGTCAACTGACAGGGGATTACGAGCAGTACTTC. Translated: CASSRSQLTGDYEQYF.

This clone was seen at least ten times. The CDR3 nucleotides are TGTGCCAGCAGCCCTCTCGGAACAGGCCATGGCTACACCTTC. It specifies CASSPLGTGHGYTF. The chain joins TRBV9 to TRBJ1-2; possible D gene TRBD1, 5 bases. The CDR3 runs 14 residues. Germline lookup yields CDR1 SGDLS and CDR2 YYNGEE. Trimming removed 4 bases from V and 6 bases from J, with 16 bases in between.

Of note for this clone: Within the sample, other DNA sequences also encode this same CDR3. The chain couples TRBV5-4 to TRBJ1-3, with TRBD1 as a possible D gene (5 bases). Germline CDR1 is SGHNT and CDR2 is YYREEE (reference sequence). V lost 1 base and J 0 bases, leaving 5 bases between the germline ends. The length of the CDR3 is 14 residues. The CDR3 loop reads CASSLQGSGNTIYF. The DNA of the CDR3 is TGTGCCAGCAGCTTGCAGGGCTCTGGAAACACCATATATTTT.

A few counts support this clone. CDR3: CASSDWDRAVGNEQFF. The CDR3 DNA is TGTGCCAGCAGTGACTGGGACAGGGCGGTCGGGAATGAGCAGTTCTTC. This chain connects TRBV2 to TRBJ2-1; 9 positions match TRBD1. Germline V gene data show CDR1 as SNHLY and CDR2 as FYNNEI. CDR3 size: 16 residues. V trimming: 3 bases; J trimming: 7 bases; junction bases outside the gene matches: 10.

The chain couples TRBV4-1 to TRBJ2-3, with unresolved D. V was clipped by 0 bases and J by 4 bases, with 8 bases between them. Germline V gene sequence: CDR1 MGHRA, CDR2 YSYEKL. The CDR3 loop spans 14 amino acids. This CDR3 is CASSQDHQADTQYF. The CDR3 coding sequence is TGCGCCAGCAGCCAAGATCACCAGGCAGATACGCAGTATTTT.

This chain joins TRBV5-1 and TRBJ1-3; D perhaps matches TRBD1 (6 bases). This CDR3 region has 15 residues. Germline values: CDR1 SGHRS, CDR2 YFSETQ. V was shortened by 5 bases and J by 0 bases, with 12 bases between the two germline ends. The DNA of the CDR3 is TGCGCCAGCAGAGGACAGTCCTACTCTGGAAACACCATATATTTT. Its translation is CASRGQSYSGNTIYF. Supplemented by reference TRBV5-1 and TRBJ1-3, the full variable domain reads KAGVTQTPRYLIKTRGQQVTLSCSPISGHRSVSWYQQTPGQGLQFLFEYFSETQRNKGNFPGRFSGRQFSNSRSEMNVSTLELGDSALYLCASRGQSYSGNTIYFGEGSWLTVV.

J is TRBJ1-2 and V is TRBV29-1, with D possibly being TRBD1 (6 bases). With 4 bases removed from V and 2 bases from J, the gap between germline ends came to 11 bases. The CDR3 extends over 13 amino acids. Germline assignment: CDR1 SQVTM and CDR2 ANQGSEA. The CDR3 sequence: CSVGGTSNYGYTF. The CDR3 bases are TGCAGCGTTGGAGGGACATCCAACTATGGCTACACCTTC. Supplemented by reference TRBV29-1 and TRBJ1-2, the full variable domain reads SAVISQKPSRDICQRGTSLTIQCQVDSQVTMMFWYRQQPGQSLTLIATANQGSEATYESGFVIDKFPISRPNLTFSTLTVSNMSPEDSSIYLCSVGGTSNYGYTFGSGTRLTVV.

This clone turned up a few times. V and J are TRBV5-1 and TRBJ2-7; TRBD1 matches at 7 bases. The CDR3 totals 14 residues. Germline CDR1 SGHRS, CDR2 YFSETQ. The ends lost 0 bases at V and 11 bases at J; junction bases unmatched: 11. CDR3 residues: CASSLDDRVESKYF. The CDR3 bases are TGCGCCAGCAGCTTGGACGACAGGGTTGAGAGCAAGTACTTC.

This chain joins TRBV5-1 and TRBJ2-5, with TRBD1 as a possible D gene (6 bases). The DNA end is a closer match to TRBJ2-7, so the J assignment may be wrong. Per the germline V gene, CDR1 is SGHRS and CDR2 is YFSETQ. This CDR3 is built from 13 residues. The CDR3 DNA is TGCGCCAGCAGCTTTGACAGGACCTACGAGCAGTACTTC. The encoded protein is CASSFDRTYEQYF.